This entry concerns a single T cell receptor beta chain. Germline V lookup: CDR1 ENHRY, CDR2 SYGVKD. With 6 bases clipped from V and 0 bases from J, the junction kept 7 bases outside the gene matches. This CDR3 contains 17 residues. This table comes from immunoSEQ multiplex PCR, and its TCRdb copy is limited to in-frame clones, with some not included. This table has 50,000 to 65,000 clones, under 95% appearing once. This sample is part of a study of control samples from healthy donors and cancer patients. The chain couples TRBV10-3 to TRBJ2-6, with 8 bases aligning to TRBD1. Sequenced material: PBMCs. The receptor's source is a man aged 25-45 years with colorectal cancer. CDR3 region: CAIRTGTGASGANVLTF. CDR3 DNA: TGTGCCATCAGGACCGGGACAGGTGCCTCTGGGGCCAACGTCCTGACTTTC.